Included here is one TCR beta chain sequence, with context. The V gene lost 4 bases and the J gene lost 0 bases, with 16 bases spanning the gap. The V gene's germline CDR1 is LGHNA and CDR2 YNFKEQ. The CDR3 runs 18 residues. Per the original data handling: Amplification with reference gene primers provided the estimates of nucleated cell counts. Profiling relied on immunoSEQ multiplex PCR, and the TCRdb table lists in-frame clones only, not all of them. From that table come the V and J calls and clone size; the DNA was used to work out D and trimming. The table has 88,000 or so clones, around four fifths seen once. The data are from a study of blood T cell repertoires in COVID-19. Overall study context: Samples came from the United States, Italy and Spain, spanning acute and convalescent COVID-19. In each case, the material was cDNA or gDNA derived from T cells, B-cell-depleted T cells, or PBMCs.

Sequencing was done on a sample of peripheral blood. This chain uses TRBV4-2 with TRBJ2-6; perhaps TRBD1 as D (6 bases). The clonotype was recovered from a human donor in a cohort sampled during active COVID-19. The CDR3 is CASSLSGGPSSGANVLTF. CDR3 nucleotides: TGTGCCAGCAGCCTTTCTGGGGGCCCCAGCTCTGGGGCCAACGTCCTGACTTTC.